What follows is one T cell receptor (beta chain) and its context. Method: immunoSEQ multiplex PCR; TCRdb's copy keeps in-frame clones and lacks some. This table holds about 150,000 clones, around 90% found once. The sample is drawn from a study of control samples from healthy donors and cancer patients. The CDR3 is 11 residues long. Trimming took 6 bases from V and 5 from J, leaving 10 bases between them. Germline CDR1 reads DFQATT; CDR2 reads SNEGSKA (reference sequence). The sequence came from a young man in good health. The source material was blood. V and J are TRBV20-1 and TRBJ2-5; D not certain. This CDR3 reads CSAGILETQYF. CDR3 coding DNA: TGCAGTGCGGGGATTTTGGAGACCCAGTACTTC.